The present TCR beta chain was sequenced within a study of blood T cell repertoires in COVID-19. There are 14 residues in the CDR3. Deletions cut 4 bases from V and 3 bases from J, with 10 bases between. Germline loops: CDR1 SGHKS, CDR2 YYEKEE (reference sequence). This table comes from immunoSEQ multiplex PCR, and its TCRdb copy is limited to in-frame clones, with some not included. Of more than 110,000 clones listed, 70% to 90% are singletons. The TCR originated in an elderly woman with acute or convalescent COVID-19. The specimen was peripheral blood. The chain couples TRBV5-5 to TRBJ1-4; D remains ambiguous. In nucleotides, the CDR3 is TGTGCCAGCAGCCTGAGGGTTCCTAATGAAAAACTGTTTTTT. It encodes CASSLRVPNEKLFF.